This T cell receptor beta chain was sequenced in a study of identical twins. Remarks on this clonotype: What it recognizes is unknown.

TCRdb re-called the 5' RACE reads with MiXCR, one entry per CDR3 protein. The sample yields 200,000 to 300,000 distinct CDR3 sequences, approximately 6.8% seen once. Whole-study findings and limits: Abundant beta clonotypes from cord blood bore fewer insertions; memory repertoires lacked this pattern.

This sample also belongs to another study, concerning yellow fever vaccine responses in identical twins.

The source material was CD8+ T cells sorted from blood. This sequence originates from a woman between 18 and 29 years old in good health.

CDR3: CASSLAKRSTGRGTDTQYF. The CDR3, as DNA: TGTGCCAGCAGCTTAGCCAAAAGGAGTACAGGGCGGGGGACAGATACGCAGTATTTT. J is TRBJ2-3 and V is TRBV7-8; D perhaps matches TRBD2 (7 bases). V was trimmed by 0 bases and J by 3 bases, leaving 22 bases between them. Germline-derived CDR1 and CDR2 are SGHVS and FQNEAQ. This CDR3 is built from 19 residues.